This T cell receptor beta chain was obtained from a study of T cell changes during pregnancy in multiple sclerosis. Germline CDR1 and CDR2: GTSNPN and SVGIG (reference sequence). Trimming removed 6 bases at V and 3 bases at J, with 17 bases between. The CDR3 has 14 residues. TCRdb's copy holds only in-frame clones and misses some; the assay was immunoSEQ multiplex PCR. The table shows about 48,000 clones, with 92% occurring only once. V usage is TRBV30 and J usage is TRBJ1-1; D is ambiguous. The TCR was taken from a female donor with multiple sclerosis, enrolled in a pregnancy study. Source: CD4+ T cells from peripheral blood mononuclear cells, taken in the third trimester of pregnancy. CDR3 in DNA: TGTGCCTGCCAGTCAGTGAGGCACGACACTGAAGCTTTCTTT. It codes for CACQSVRHDTEAFF. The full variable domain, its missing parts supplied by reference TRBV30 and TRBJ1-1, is SQTIHQWPATLVQPVGSPLSLECTVEGTSNPNLYWYRQAAGRGLQLLFYSVGIGQISSEVPQNLSASRPQDRQFILSSKKLLLSDSGFYLCACQSVRHDTEAFFGQGTRLTVV.